What follows are 12 T cell receptor beta chains derived from one specimen sequenced in a study of early T cells in non-severe SARS-CoV-2 infection. A single record per CDR3 protein comes from TCRdb applying MiXCR to the 5' RACE reads. The data show 30,000 to 45,000 distinct CDR3 sequences, with 9.9% seen just once and roughly 12% held by the top ten. Source material: whole blood. All receptors derive from an adult who was a healthcare worker with PCR-confirmed SARS-CoV-2 infection or an uninfected control (not recorded which).

This clonotype was picked up a small number of times. The chain employs TRBV24-1 and TRBJ1-1, with D uncertain. Trimming took off 5 bases at V and 4 bases at J, with 13 bases between the two ends. This CDR3 region has 14 residues. Germline loops: CDR1 KGHDR, CDR2 SFDVKD. CDR3 nucleotides: TGTGCCACCAGTGGCGCACGGCCTTCCACTGAAGCTTTCTTT. This sequence encodes CATSGARPSTEAFF.

This clonotype was found many times. V usage is TRBV7-3 and J usage is TRBJ2-3; D not certain. The CDR3 loop spans 14 amino acids. Trimming removed 5 bases from V and 2 bases from J, with 11 bases in between. Per germline, CDR1 SGHTA and CDR2 FQGTGA. CDR3 nucleotides: TGTGCCAGCAGCCACGACGGATCCACAGATACGCAGTATTTT. Its protein product is CASSHDGSTDTQYF.

The V and J genes are TRBV2 and TRBJ1-3; the D gene is possibly TRBD1 (5 bases). Germline lookup yields CDR1 SNHLY and CDR2 FYNNEI. V was pared by 6 bases and J by 1 base, with 10 bases between. The CDR3 consists of 14 residues. This CDR3 is CASSLPGSGNTIYF. The CDR3 DNA reads TGTGCCAGCAGCTTACCAGGGTCTGGAAACACCATATATTTT.

This clonotype has ten or more counts. The gene calls are TRBV11-2 and TRBJ2-7; D may match TRBD1 or TRBD2 (5 bases each). V was cut by 5 bases and J by 2 bases, with 13 bases left in between. CDR1 is SGHAT and CDR2 is FQNNGV in the germline V gene. This CDR3 has 14 amino acids. The CDR3 DNA reads as TGTGCCAGCAGCGCCCGAGGGGTGGCCTACGAGCAGTACTTC. Amino acid sequence: CASSARGVAYEQYF.

This clonotype appeared many times. The chain joins TRBV7-2 to TRBJ1-1; D perhaps matches TRBD1 (6 bases). Germline V lookup: CDR1 SGHTA, CDR2 FQGNSA. The CDR3 covers 13 residues. Between the trimmed V and J ends, which lost 1 base and 10 bases, there was a span of 13 bases. The CDR3 is CASSLGWGRGAFF. CDR3 nucleotides: TGTGCCAGCAGCTTAGGATGGGGCAGGGGAGCTTTCTTT. Full variable domain (rest looked up from reference TRBV7-2 and TRBJ1-1): GAGVSQSPSNKVTEKGKDVELRCDPISGHTALYWYRQSLGQGLEFLIYFQGNSAPDKSGLPSDRFSAERTGGSVSTLTIQRTQQEDSAVYLCASSLGWGRGAFFGQGTRLTVV.

This clonotype has ten or more counts. The chain combines TRBV5-1 with TRBJ1-1, with no clear D. CDR1 and CDR2 from the germline V gene are SGHRS and YFSETQ. V gave up 2 bases and J gave up 0 bases, with 5 bases separating them. The CDR3 totals 13 residues. The CDR3 spells CASSFQMNTEAFF. CDR3 nucleotide sequence: TGCGCCAGCAGCTTCCAAATGAACACTGAAGCTTTCTTT.

By its share, this clonotype is medium-sized. The rearrangement links TRBV7-2 to TRBJ1-2; D might be TRBD1 (6 bases). CDR3 length: 13 amino acids. Germline values: CDR1 SGHTA, CDR2 FQGNSA. V lost 5 bases to trimming and J lost 7 bases, with 14 bases between them. DNA for the CDR3: TGTGCCAGCAGCCCCAACGCAGGGGTTGGCTACACCTTC. Its protein product is CASSPNAGVGYTF.

This clonotype qualifies as medium-sized. This chain uses TRBV28 with TRBJ1-1; unclear D gene. In germline, CDR1 is MDHEN, CDR2 SYDVKM. The CDR3 contains 12 residues. Between the trimmed V and J ends, which lost 2 bases and 1 base, there was a span of 2 bases. The CDR3 DNA sequence: TGTGCCAGCAGTTTAACGAACACTGAAGCTTTCTTT. Translation gives CASSLTNTEAFF.

This clonotype has more than one count but fewer than ten. This sequence joins TRBV6-1 and TRBJ1-1; a weak D match, TRBD1 (6 bases). CDR3 size: 15 residues. Germline loops: CDR1 MNHNS, CDR2 SASEGT. Trimming took off 6 bases at V and 1 base at J, with 15 bases between the two ends. The CDR3, as DNA: TGTGCCAGCAGAAATAGACTGGGACAGAACACTGAAGCTTTCTTT. This codes for CASRNRLGQNTEAFF.

The chain couples TRBV28 to TRBJ2-3; TRBD2 matches at 10 bases. Germline loops: CDR1 MDHEN, CDR2 SYDVKM. The length of the CDR3 is 17 residues. J was trimmed by 0 bases and V by 5 bases; bases with no gene match: 8. CDR3 DNA sequence: TGTGCCAGCAGTCCTAGCGGGGGAAACCCTAGCACAGATACGCAGTATTTT. It encodes CASSPSGGNPSTDTQYF.

This clonotype showed up many times. The V and J genes are TRBV7-6 and TRBJ1-1; TRBD1 might be the D (5 bases). This CDR3 spans 14 amino acids. Germline lookup yields CDR1 SGHVS and CDR2 FNYEAQ. V shed 3 bases and J shed 2 bases, with 10 bases lying between them. CDR3: CASSFQGDNTEAFF. Here the CDR3 DNA reads TGTGCCAGCAGCTTTCAGGGCGACAACACTGAAGCTTTCTTT.

Many counts were recorded for this clonotype. The genes are TRBV4-3 and TRBJ2-4; 9 nucleotides agree with TRBD2. This CDR3 region has 16 residues. J gave up 6 bases and V 0 bases, and 6 bases lay outside the gene matches. Germline CDR1 and CDR2: LGHNA and YSLEER. CDR3 in DNA: TGCGCCAGCAGCCAAGATTGGCGGGGGGGTAGAAACATTCAGTACTTC. This codes for CASSQDWRGGRNIQYF.